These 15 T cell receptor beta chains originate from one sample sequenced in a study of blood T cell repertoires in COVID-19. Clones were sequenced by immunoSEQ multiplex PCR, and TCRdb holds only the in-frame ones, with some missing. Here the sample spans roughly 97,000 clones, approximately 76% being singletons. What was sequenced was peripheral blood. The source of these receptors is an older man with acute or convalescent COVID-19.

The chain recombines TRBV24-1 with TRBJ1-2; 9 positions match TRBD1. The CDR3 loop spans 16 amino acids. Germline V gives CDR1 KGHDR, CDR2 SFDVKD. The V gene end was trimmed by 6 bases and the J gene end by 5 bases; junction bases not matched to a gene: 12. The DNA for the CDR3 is TGTGCCACCAGTTATTCCTCCGGGACAGGGCCATATGGCTACACCTTC. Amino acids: CATSYSSGTGPYGYTF.

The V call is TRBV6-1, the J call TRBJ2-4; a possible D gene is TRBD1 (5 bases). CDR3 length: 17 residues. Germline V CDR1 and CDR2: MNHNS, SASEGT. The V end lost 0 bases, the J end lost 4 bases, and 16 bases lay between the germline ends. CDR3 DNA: TGTGCCAGCAGTGAAGCGTTTGACTGGACACAGAAAAACATTCAGTACTTC. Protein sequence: CASSEAFDWTQKNIQYF.

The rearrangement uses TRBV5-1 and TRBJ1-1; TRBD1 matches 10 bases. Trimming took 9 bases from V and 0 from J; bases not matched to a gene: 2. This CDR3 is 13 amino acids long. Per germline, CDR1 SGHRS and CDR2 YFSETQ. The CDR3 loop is CATGQGVNTEAFF. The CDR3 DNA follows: TGCGCCACCGGACAGGGGGTGAACACTGAAGCTTTCTTT.

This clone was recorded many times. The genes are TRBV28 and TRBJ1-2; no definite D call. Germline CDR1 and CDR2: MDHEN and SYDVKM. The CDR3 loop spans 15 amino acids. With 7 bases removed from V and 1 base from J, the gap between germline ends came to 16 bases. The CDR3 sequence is CASTEGPNYNYGYTF. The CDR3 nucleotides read TGTGCCAGCACTGAGGGCCCCAACTATAACTATGGCTACACCTTC.

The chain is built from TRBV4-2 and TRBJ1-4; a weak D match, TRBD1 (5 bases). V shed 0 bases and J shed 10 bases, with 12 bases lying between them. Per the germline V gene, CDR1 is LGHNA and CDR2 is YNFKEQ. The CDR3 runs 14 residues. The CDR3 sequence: CASSQEGAEVKLFF. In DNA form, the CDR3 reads TGTGCCAGCAGCCAAGAAGGGGCAGAAGTAAAACTGTTTTTT.

CDR3 sequence (DNA): TGTGCCAGCAGCCCCAAAGGGGGATCAGGGGTTGAGACAGATACGCAGTATTTT. Its protein is CASSPKGGSGVETDTQYF. V and J are TRBV21-1 and TRBJ2-3; TRBD1 reflects the table's D call only, with no check against the DNA. TRBV21-1 is a pseudogene locus. This CDR3 region has 18 residues.

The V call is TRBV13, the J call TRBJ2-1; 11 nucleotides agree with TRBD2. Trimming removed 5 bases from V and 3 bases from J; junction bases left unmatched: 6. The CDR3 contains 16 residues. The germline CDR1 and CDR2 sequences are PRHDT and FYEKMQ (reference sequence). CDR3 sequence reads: CASSPQTSGVYNEQFF. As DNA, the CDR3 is TGTGCCAGCAGCCCGCAGACTAGCGGGGTCTACAATGAGCAGTTCTTC.

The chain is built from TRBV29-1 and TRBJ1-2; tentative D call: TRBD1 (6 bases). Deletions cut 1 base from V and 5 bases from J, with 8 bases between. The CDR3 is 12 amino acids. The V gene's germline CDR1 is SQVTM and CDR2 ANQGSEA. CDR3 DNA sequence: TGCAGCGTTGAAGGGGACACATATGGCTACACCTTC. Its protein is CSVEGDTYGYTF.

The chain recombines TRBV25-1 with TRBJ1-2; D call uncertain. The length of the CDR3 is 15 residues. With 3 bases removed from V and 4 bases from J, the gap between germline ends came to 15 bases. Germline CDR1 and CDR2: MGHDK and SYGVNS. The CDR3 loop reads CASSDRAGGVYGYTF. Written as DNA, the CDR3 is TGTGCCAGCAGTGACAGAGCGGGTGGGGTCTATGGCTACACCTTC.

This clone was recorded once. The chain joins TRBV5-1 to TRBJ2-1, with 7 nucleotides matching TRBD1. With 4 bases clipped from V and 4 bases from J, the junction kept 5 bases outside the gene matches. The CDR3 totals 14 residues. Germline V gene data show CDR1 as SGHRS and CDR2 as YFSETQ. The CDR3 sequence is CASSQEQGYNEQFF. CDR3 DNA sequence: TGCGCCAGCAGCCAGGAACAGGGGTACAATGAGCAGTTCTTC.

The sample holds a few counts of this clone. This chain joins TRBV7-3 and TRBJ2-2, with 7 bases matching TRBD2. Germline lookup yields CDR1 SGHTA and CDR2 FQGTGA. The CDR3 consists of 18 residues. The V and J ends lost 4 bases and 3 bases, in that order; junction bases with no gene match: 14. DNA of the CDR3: TGTGCCAGCAGCTCATCCTCCACGGGGGGTTACTACACCGGGGAGCTGTTTTTT. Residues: CASSSSSTGGYYTGELFF. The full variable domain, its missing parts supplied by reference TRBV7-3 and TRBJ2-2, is GAGVSQTPSNKVTEKGKYVELRCDPISGHTALYWYRQSLGQGPEFLIYFQGTGAADDSGLPNDRFFAVRPEGSVSTLKIQRTERGDSAVYLCASSSSSTGGYYTGELFFGEGSRLTVL.

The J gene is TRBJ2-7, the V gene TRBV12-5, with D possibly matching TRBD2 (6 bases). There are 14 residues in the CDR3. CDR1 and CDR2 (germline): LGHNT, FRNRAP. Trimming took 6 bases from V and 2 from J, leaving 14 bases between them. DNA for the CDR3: TGTGCTAGTGGCTGGGACTGGATTACCTACGAGCAGTACTTC. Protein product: CASGWDWITYEQYF.

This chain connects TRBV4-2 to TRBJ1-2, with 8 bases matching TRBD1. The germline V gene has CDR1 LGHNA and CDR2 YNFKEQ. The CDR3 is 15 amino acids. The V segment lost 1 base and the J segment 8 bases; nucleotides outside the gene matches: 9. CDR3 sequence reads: CASSQGSTGDFGYTF. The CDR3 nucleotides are TGTGCCAGCAGCCAAGGATCGACAGGGGACTTCGGCTACACCTTC.

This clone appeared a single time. The CDR3 coding sequence is TGTGCCAGCAGCTCCCTAGTTCAGGCGGGGGGTGGGCAGCCCCAGCATTTT. It yields the protein CASSSLVQAGGGQPQHF. This chain connects TRBV28 to TRBJ1-5; D is perhaps TRBD1 (5 bases). V dropped 6 bases and J dropped 7 bases, with 25 bases sitting between them. This CDR3 is 17 amino acids long. Germline V gives CDR1 MDHEN, CDR2 SYDVKM.

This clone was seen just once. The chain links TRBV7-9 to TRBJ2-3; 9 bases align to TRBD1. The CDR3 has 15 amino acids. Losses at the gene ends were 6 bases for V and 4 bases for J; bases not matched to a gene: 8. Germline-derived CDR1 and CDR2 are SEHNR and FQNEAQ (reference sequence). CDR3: CASRDRGSPSDTQYF. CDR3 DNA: TGTGCCAGCAGGGACAGGGGCTCCCCTTCAGATACGCAGTATTTT.